This T cell receptor (beta chain) was sequenced in a study of CD8+ T cells in alopecia areata. Germline values: CDR1 SGHDT, CDR2 YYEEEE. With V trimmed by 4 bases and J by 1 base, 14 bases remained unmatched. This CDR3 has 17 residues. The treatment: oral pan-JAK inhibitor, 5-10 mg twice daily. Sequencing templates came from extracted RNA that was reverse transcribed into cDNA. Here immunoSEQ multiplex PCR was the method, and the copy in TCRdb shows in-frame clones only, minus some. The sample lists hundreds of thousands of clones; approximately 70% were seen once. Specimen: CD4+ T cells sorted from blood, collected around week 44, from a patient treated with tofacitinib. The source of this sequence is a human donor with alopecia areata. V is TRBV5-6 and J is TRBJ2-7, with 7 nucleotides matching TRBD1. The CDR3 nucleotides are TGTGCCAGCAGCCGGACATCCGGGACAGCTCAATCCTACGAGCAGTACTTC. Amino acid sequence: CASSRTSGTAQSYEQYF.